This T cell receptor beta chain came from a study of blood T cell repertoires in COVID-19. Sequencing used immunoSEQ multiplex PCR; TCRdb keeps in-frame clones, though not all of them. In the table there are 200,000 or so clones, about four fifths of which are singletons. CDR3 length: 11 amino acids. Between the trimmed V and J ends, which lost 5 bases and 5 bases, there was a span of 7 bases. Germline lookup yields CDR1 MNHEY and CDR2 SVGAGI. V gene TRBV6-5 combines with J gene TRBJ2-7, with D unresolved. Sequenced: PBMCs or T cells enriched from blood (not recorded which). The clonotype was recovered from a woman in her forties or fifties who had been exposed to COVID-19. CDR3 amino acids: CASSNSDEQYF. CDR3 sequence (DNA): TGTGCCAGCAGTAATAGTGACGAGCAGTACTTC.